This is a list of T cell receptor beta chains from one sample in a study of metastatic and nonmetastatic thyroid tumors. TCRdb re-called clones via MiXCR from the PCR reads. The sample carries roughly 30,000 clones, approximately 3.7% recorded once. Specimen: blood. The source of these receptors is a male donor with papillary thyroid cancer or a benign thyroid nodule (not recorded which). Some clones in this sample may be carry-over from other donors' samples. The CDR3 runs from the conserved cysteine through the conserved F or W. The D gene is left open where the match is weak. Clone size appears in some rows only: once, few, many, or a class for an expanded clone.

J,size,V,D,CDR3,DNA
TRBJ2-2,once,TRBV30,NA,CAWSVAGRDTGELFF,TGTGCCTGGAGTGTCGCAGGACGAGACACCGGGGAGCTGTTTTTT
TRBJ1-2,medium-sized,TRBV28,NA,CASSPLGQAYYYGYTF,TGTGCCAGCAGTCCGCTTGGACAAGCATATTACTATGGCTACACCTTC
TRBJ2-7,NA,TRBV11-1,NA,CASSLNRQVHYEQYF,TGTGCCAGCAGCCTAAACCGACAGGTCCACTACGAGCAGTACTTC
TRBJ1-2,NA,TRBV12-3/TRBV12-4,NA,CASSKDYGYTF,TGTGCCAGTTCAAAAGACTATGGCTACACCTTC
TRBJ1-1,medium-sized,TRBV28,TRBD1,CASSQHRGLSEAFF,TGTGCCAGCAGTCAGCACAGGGGGTTGTCTGAAGCTTTCTTT
TRBJ1-2,many,TRBV10-3,TRBD1,CAIRGDSDYTF,TGTGCCATCAGGGGGGACAGCGACTACACCTTC
TRBJ2-5,many,TRBV7-9,NA,CASSLSGQETQYF,TGTGCCAGCAGCTTAAGCGGGCAAGAGACCCAGTACTTC
TRBJ2-1,few,TRBV3-1,TRBD1,CASSLTATGVNEQFF,TGTGCCAGCAGCCTTACCGCGACAGGGGTCAATGAGCAGTTCTTC
TRBJ2-7,medium-sized,TRBV28,NA,CASSFADRTYEQYF,TGTGCCAGCAGTTTTGCCGACAGGACTTACGAGCAGTACTTC
TRBJ1-1,many,TRBV19,NA,CASTLGVAMNTEAFF,TGTGCCAGTACCCTGGGTGTCGCCATGAACACTGAAGCTTTCTTT
TRBJ2-5,many,TRBV5-1,TRBD2,CASSPPPGGETQYF,TGCGCCAGCAGCCCCCCCCCGGGAGGCGAGACCCAGTACTTC
TRBJ2-7,few,TRBV11-2,TRBD2,CASSLFRTSYEQYF,TGTGCCAGCAGCTTGTTCAGGACTAGCTACGAGCAGTACTTC
TRBJ2-7,medium-sized,TRBV6-2/TRBV6-3,NA,CASSTDWPEQYF,TGTGCCAGCAGTACCGACTGGCCCGAGCAGTACTTC
TRBJ1-2,medium-sized,TRBV27,TRBD1,CASSSHGTARPPNYGYTF,TGTGCCAGCAGTTCCCACGGGACAGCGCGACCCCCGAACTATGGCTACACCTTC
TRBJ2-3,few,TRBV20-1,TRBD2,CSARGPPSTSGTTDTQYF,TGCAGTGCTAGAGGACCCCCTTCGACTAGCGGGACAACAGATACGCAGTATTTT
TRBJ2-3,many,TRBV11-2,NA,CASSLEIAADTQYF,TGTGCCAGCAGCCTGGAAATAGCTGCAGATACGCAGTATTTT
TRBJ1-2,medium-sized,TRBV12-3/TRBV12-4,NA,CASSLGRPDGYTF,TGTGCCAGCAGTTTAGGGAGACCGGATGGCTACACCTTC
TRBJ1-5,many,TRBV5-1,NA,CASSLTDSSNQPQHF,TGCGCCAGCAGCTTGACCGACAGTTCCAATCAGCCCCAGCATTTT
TRBJ2-3,many,TRBV28,NA,CASSFGDTQYF,TGTGCCAGCAGCTTTGGGGATACGCAGTATTTT
TRBJ1-2,NA,TRBV6-1,NA,CAISLRAWAPYGYTF,TGTGCCATCAGCCTACGGGCATGGGCTCCCTATGGCTACACCTTC
TRBJ1-3,medium-sized,TRBV6-1,TRBD1,CASSKGTGWSGNTIYF,TGTGCCAGCAGCAAGGGGACAGGGTGGTCTGGAAACACCATATATTTT
TRBJ1-1,many,TRBV6-1,TRBD1,CASSQPGGSGSTEAFF,TGTGCCAGCAGTCAACCAGGGGGTTCGGGCTCCACTGAAGCTTTCTTT
TRBJ1-2,NA,TRBV20-1,TRBD1,CSAGMPGGYGYTF,TGCAGTGCCGGGATGCCAGGGGGCTATGGCTACACCTTC
TRBJ1-4,few,TRBV12-3/TRBV12-4,NA,CASSSGPGRWDEKLFF,TGTGCCAGCAGCTCAGGGCCGGGACGTTGGGACGAAAAACTGTTTTTT
TRBJ2-1,many,TRBV5-6,NA,CASYRDSYNEQFF,TGTGCCAGCTACAGGGACTCCTACAATGAGCAGTTCTTC
TRBJ2-3,NA,TRBV12-3/TRBV12-4,TRBD2,CASKRDYTDTQYF,TGTGCCAGCAAGCGGGACTACACAGATACGCAGTATTTT
TRBJ1-4,many,TRBV4-3,NA,CASSQVALNSEKLFF,TGCGCCAGCAGCCAAGTGGCGTTGAATAGTGAAAAACTGTTTTTT
TRBJ1-2,many,TRBV4-1,TRBD1,CASSATGGMDYGYTF,TGCGCCAGCAGTGCCACAGGGGGCATGGACTATGGCTACACCTTC
TRBJ2-3,many,TRBV7-2,TRBD2,CASSLAGLAGGPTDTQYF,TGTGCCAGCAGCTTAGCGGGACTAGCGGGAGGGCCCACAGATACGCAGTATTTT
TRBJ2-7,many,TRBV28,NA,CASSRRGVEQYF,TGTGCCAGCAGCCGTCGTGGTGTCGAGCAGTACTTC
TRBJ1-2,many,TRBV11-2,TRBD1,CASGRQGLTPYGYTF,TGTGCCAGCGGGCGACAGGGGCTAACCCCCTATGGCTACACCTTC
TRBJ2-4,many,TRBV12-3/TRBV12-4,TRBD1,CASSDQTGRSGIAKNIQYF,TGTGCCAGCAGTGATCAGACAGGGAGATCGGGGATTGCCAAAAACATTCAGTACTTC
TRBJ1-1,NA,TRBV19,NA,CAIQDGPEAFF,TGTGCCATCCAGGACGGACCTGAGGCTTTCTTT
TRBJ2-1,few,TRBV4-3,TRBD2,CASSQATSGSIHNKQFF,TGCGCCAGCAGCCAAGCTACTAGCGGGAGTATCCACAATAAGCAGTTCTTC
TRBJ2-7,medium-sized,TRBV2,NA,CASSGVEQYF,TGTGCCAGCAGTGGAGTCGAGCAGTACTTC
TRBJ1-3,many,TRBV11-2,NA,CASSLAGNTIYF,TGTGCCAGCAGCTTAGCTGGAAACACCATATATTTT
TRBJ2-7,NA,TRBV6-5,NA,CASTYGQGACEQYF,TGTGCCAGCACTTACGGGCAGGGCGCCTGCGAACAGTACTTC
TRBJ2-7,many,TRBV13,NA,CASSQGGATGQYF,TGTGCCAGCAGCCAGGGGGGGGCCACAGGGCAGTACTTC
TRBJ1-4,medium-sized,TRBV28,NA,CASSYEGSNEKLFF,TGTGCCAGCAGCTACGAGGGGTCTAATGAAAAACTGTTTTTT
TRBJ2-2,many,TRBV2,TRBD1,CASSEFGQGTGELFF,TGTGCCAGCAGTGAATTCGGACAGGGAACCGGGGAGCTGTTTTTT
TRBJ2-1,NA,TRBV6-5,NA,CASSYSYLRHEQFF,TGTGCCAGCAGTTACTCCTACTTACGGCATGAGCAGTTTTTC
TRBJ2-1,NA,TRBV9,TRBD2,CASSLASGSGYEQFF,TGTGCCAGCAGCTTAGCTAGCGGGAGCGGCTATGAGCAGTTCTTC
TRBJ2-5,few,TRBV7-6,TRBD2,CASSSGLAGAVGFETQYF,TGTGCCAGCAGTTCCGGACTAGCGGGAGCAGTAGGGTTCGAGACCCAGTACTTC
TRBJ2-7,NA,TRBV9,NA,CASSLLCGEQYF,TGTGCCAGCAGCTTGCTATGTGGCGAGCAGTACTTC
TRBJ2-7,few,TRBV6-2/TRBV6-3,NA,CASTHSHEQYF,TGTGCCAGCACTCATAGCCACGAGCAGTACTTC
TRBJ2-1,few,TRBV6-5,TRBD2,CASTWRLAGAKEQFF,TGTGCCAGCACTTGGCGACTAGCGGGAGCCAAAGAGCAGTTCTTC
TRBJ1-1,NA,TRBV5-6,NA,CASSLTGGGETHGAFF,TGTGCCAGCAGCTTGACTGGGGGTGGCGAAACCCACGGAGCTTTCTTT